A selection of T cell receptor beta chains follows, all from one sample in a study of post-analysis software for immune sequencing data. TCRdb reprocessed the PCR reads via MiXCR and lists one record per CDR3 protein. The data hold fewer than 900,000 distinct CDR3 sequences, with around 42% observed a single time. Sample: blood. The receptors were sampled from a girl aged 10-17 years with multiple sclerosis. Both conserved end residues are trimmed from each CDR3. The order of the fields is V gene, J gene, CDR3 protein.

v_gene: TRBV29-1
j_gene: TRBJ2-1
CDR3aa: SVVYRSYNEQF

v_gene: TRBV20-1
j_gene: TRBJ2-3
CDR3aa: SARDPGRGVDTQY

v_gene: TRBV6-1
j_gene: TRBJ2-7
CDR3aa: ASRRSGTTSYEQY

v_gene: TRBV6-6
j_gene: NA
CDR3aa: ASSHSGSGPSYEQY

v_gene: TRBV7-9
j_gene: TRBJ2-5
CDR3aa: ASSTQGLAGDETQY

v_gene: TRBV6-6
j_gene: TRBJ2-1
CDR3aa: ASQREPSNEQF

v_gene: TRBV30
j_gene: TRBJ2-1
CDR3aa: AWMGYLAGGHNEQF

v_gene: TRBV6-5
j_gene: TRBJ2-5
CDR3aa: ASGWGSGFGETQY

v_gene: TRBV20-1
j_gene: TRBJ2-7
CDR3aa: SARPLLLPSSYEQY

v_gene: TRBV12-3/TRBV12-4
j_gene: TRBJ2-3
CDR3aa: ASDGIGEDTQY

v_gene: TRBV29-1
j_gene: TRBJ1-2
CDR3aa: SVEEERGTNYGYT

v_gene: TRBV20-1
j_gene: TRBJ2-5
CDR3aa: SGQDWDQETQY

v_gene: TRBV29-1
j_gene: TRBJ2-1
CDR3aa: SAGSLNEQF

v_gene: TRBV20-1
j_gene: TRBJ2-7
CDR3aa: SAARTSKLPYEQY

v_gene: TRBV7-3
j_gene: TRBJ2-2
CDR3aa: ASSPELDTGELF

v_gene: TRBV10-3
j_gene: TRBJ2-5
CDR3aa: AISDSTRVAKETQY

v_gene: TRBV27
j_gene: TRBJ2-7
CDR3aa: ASSLGPPTYEQY

v_gene: TRBV6-2/TRBV6-3
j_gene: TRBJ2-3
CDR3aa: ASSPALSGRALGTDTQY

v_gene: TRBV12-3/TRBV12-4
j_gene: TRBJ2-3
CDR3aa: ASRGEGGTDTQY

v_gene: TRBV29-1
j_gene: TRBJ2-7
CDR3aa: SVEATPYEQY

v_gene: TRBV12-3/TRBV12-4
j_gene: TRBJ2-2
CDR3aa: ASSTPGLAYTGELF

v_gene: TRBV29-1
j_gene: TRBJ2-5
CDR3aa: SVAGQGETQY

v_gene: TRBV10-3
j_gene: NA
CDR3aa: AISVVGEQY

v_gene: TRBV10-2
j_gene: TRBJ2-7
CDR3aa: ASSDPRQGSSSYEQY

v_gene: TRBV5-1
j_gene: TRBJ2-7
CDR3aa: ASSVDPGLSEQY

v_gene: TRBV9
j_gene: TRBJ2-7
CDR3aa: ASSVAPASSYEQY

v_gene: TRBV30
j_gene: TRBJ2-7
CDR3aa: AWKQGSYEQY

v_gene: TRBV12-3/TRBV12-4
j_gene: TRBJ1-4
CDR3aa: ASSFRGEKLF

v_gene: TRBV7-9
j_gene: TRBJ1-2
CDR3aa: ASSSRDGFYGYT

v_gene: TRBV20-1
j_gene: TRBJ1-1
CDR3aa: SARDGGLSRAF

v_gene: TRBV6-4
j_gene: TRBJ2-3
CDR3aa: ASREDRERLVPGTDMQY

v_gene: TRBV2
j_gene: NA
CDR3aa: ASSESDYEQY

v_gene: TRBV5-5
j_gene: TRBJ1-1
CDR3aa: ANSRGSRVQTF

v_gene: TRBV6-1
j_gene: TRBJ1-1
CDR3aa: ASSDEPGMFTEAF

v_gene: TRBV6-2/TRBV6-3
j_gene: TRBJ2-7
CDR3aa: ASSPPGTGKYEQY

v_gene: TRBV5-1
j_gene: TRBJ2-2
CDR3aa: ASSLDTGGDTGELF

v_gene: TRBV6-5
j_gene: TRBJ1-1
CDR3aa: ASSFRQGDTEAF

v_gene: TRBV29-1
j_gene: TRBJ2-3
CDR3aa: SVDSSGSVVDTQY

v_gene: TRBV6-1
j_gene: TRBJ1-5
CDR3aa: ASGAENQPQH

v_gene: TRBV28
j_gene: TRBJ2-7
CDR3aa: ASSPSGRWEREQY

v_gene: TRBV20-1
j_gene: TRBJ2-2
CDR3aa: SASGGIDTGELF

v_gene: TRBV20-1
j_gene: TRBJ2-7
CDR3aa: SARGASGSPYEQY

v_gene: TRBV12-3/TRBV12-4
j_gene: TRBJ2-5
CDR3aa: ASRNSGGKETQY

v_gene: TRBV12-3/TRBV12-4
j_gene: TRBJ2-1
CDR3aa: ASSSSRAIKF

v_gene: TRBV6-5
j_gene: TRBJ1-2
CDR3aa: ASSYGGWNYGYT

v_gene: TRBV4-3
j_gene: TRBJ2-1
CDR3aa: ASSQVATRRYYNEQF

v_gene: TRBV29-1
j_gene: TRBJ2-1
CDR3aa: SVWQGEAGLNEQF

v_gene: TRBV12-3/TRBV12-4
j_gene: TRBJ2-7
CDR3aa: ASSLGLGTGERGYEQY

v_gene: TRBV4-2
j_gene: TRBJ2-1
CDR3aa: ASSQVPSSLNEQF

v_gene: TRBV6-5
j_gene: TRBJ1-1
CDR3aa: ASSEPLNTEAF

v_gene: TRBV7-2
j_gene: TRBJ2-1
CDR3aa: ASSVGSFSYNEQF

v_gene: TRBV4-2
j_gene: TRBJ2-7
CDR3aa: ASSQDPWTGQRNEQY

v_gene: TRBV11-2
j_gene: TRBJ2-3
CDR3aa: ASSLQGLATDTQY

v_gene: TRBV7-2
j_gene: TRBJ2-5
CDR3aa: ASSQLGRSTETQY